The 19 T cell receptor beta chains reported below all come from one sample, sequenced in a study of blood T cells in healthy people across ages. Primers used in a second PCR of about 6 to 11 cycles were a sample-barcoded 5' primer and a J-beta primer mix. TCRdb itself ran the 5' RACE reads through MiXCR, one entry per CDR3 protein. The repertoire holds more than 700,000 distinct CDR3 sequences, roughly 46% seen once, with approximately 18% in the top ten. The specimen was blood. These TCRs come from a man older than 75 in good health.

The CDR3: CASTKTSGNNEQFF. CDR3 sequence (DNA): TGTGCCAGCACCAAGACTAGCGGGAACAATGAGCAGTTCTTC. The chain is built from TRBV5-5 and TRBJ2-1; the match to TRBD2 covers 11 bases. V gave up 6 bases and J gave up 5 bases; unmatched junction bases: 4. The CDR3 loop spans 14 amino acids. Germline V gene lookup returns CDR1 SGHKS and CDR2 YYEKEE (reference sequence). The variable domain in full, with the rest retrieved from reference TRBV5-5 and TRBJ2-1, is DAGVTQSPTHLIKTRGQQVTLRCSPISGHKSVSWYQQVLGQGPQFIFQYYEKEERGRGNFPDRFSARQFPNYSSELNVNALLLGDSALYLCASTKTSGNNEQFFGPGTRLTVL.

The chain recombines TRBV29-1 with TRBJ2-7; 10 positions match TRBD1. The DNA end is more similar to TRBJ2-5, so the J call may be wrong. Looked up from germline, CDR1 is SQVTM and CDR2 is ANQGSEA. The CDR3 runs 13 residues. The CDR3: CSVGQGAVETQYF. The CDR3 nucleotides read TGCAGCGTTGGACAGGGGGCCGTAGAGACCCAGTACTTC.

In its sample, this clonotype was seen a few times. The rearrangement uses TRBV28 and TRBJ2-5, with 9 bases fitting TRBD1. Unmatched junction bases numbered 5, after V lost 2 bases and J lost 4 bases. Germline loops: CDR1 MDHEN, CDR2 SYDVKM. This CDR3 comprises 15 residues. Here the CDR3 DNA reads TGTGCCAGCAGTTTAGGGACAGGGTCACTAGAGACCCAGTACTTC. Its translation is CASSLGTGSLETQYF.

This clonotype was seen ten or more times. DNA of the CDR3: TGTGCCAGCAGCGTAGGCCAAGGCGGGAGAAGGTACAATGAGCAGTTCTTC. It encodes CASSVGQGGRRYNEQFF. The chain recombines TRBV9 with TRBJ2-1; TRBD2 agrees at 7 bases. Per the germline V gene, CDR1 is SGDLS and CDR2 is YYNGEE. V trimming: 0 bases; J trimming: 4 bases; junction bases outside the gene matches: 10. The CDR3 length is 17 residues.

This clonotype was counted between two and nine times. V is TRBV6-1 and J is TRBJ2-1; possible D gene TRBD2, 5 bases. Germline assignment: CDR1 MNHNS and CDR2 SASEGT. This CDR3 comprises 15 residues. The V end lost 7 bases, the J end lost 3 bases, and 16 bases lay between the germline ends. The CDR3 reads CASTPRGAVYNEQFF. The CDR3, as DNA: TGTGCCAGCACTCCGCGAGGAGCGGTCTACAATGAGCAGTTCTTC.

This clonotype was seen more than once but under ten times. The chain joins TRBV29-1 to TRBJ1-2; D is uncertain. This CDR3 is built from 14 residues. V was cut by 6 bases and J by 4 bases, with 18 bases left in between. In germline, CDR1 is SQVTM, CDR2 ANQGSEA. The CDR3 nucleotides are TGCAGCGTGGGTGACAAGCGGACGTCCTATGGCTACACCTTC. It encodes CSVGDKRTSYGYTF.

This clonotype was recorded a few times. One base away lies a much larger clone, so this may be a sequencing read error. V gene TRBV6-6 combines with J gene TRBJ2-5; D gene uncertain. The CDR3 is 10 residues long. Trimming stripped 6 bases from V and 5 bases from J, with 4 bases between. CDR1 and CDR2 (germline): MNHNY, SVGAGI (reference sequence). The CDR3 sequence is CASRRETQYF. The DNA for the CDR3 is TGTGCCAGCAGGCGGGAGACCCAGTACTTC.

This clonotype was counted between two and nine times. This sequence joins TRBV29-1 and TRBJ2-1; TRBD2 aligns across 10 bases. Germline CDR1 is SQVTM and CDR2 is ANQGSEA. After removal of 6 bases from V and 0 bases from J, the junction contained 8 bases not matched to a gene. The CDR3 runs 16 residues. Written as DNA, the CDR3 is TGCAGCGTCTCCCCAGCGGGAGGGAGCTCCTACAATGAGCAGTTCTTC. It encodes CSVSPAGGSSYNEQFF.

The rearrangement links TRBV9 to TRBJ2-3; D is possibly TRBD1 or TRBD2 (5 bases each). Germline CDR1 SGDLS, CDR2 YYNGEE. Trimming took 4 bases from V and 2 from J, leaving 11 bases between them. The CDR3 is 14 residues long. The CDR3 coding sequence is TGTGCCAGCAGCAGAGGGGTTGACACAGATACGCAGTATTTT. Its protein is CASSRGVDTDTQYF.

In this sample, this clonotype turned up a few times. The V call is TRBV7-2, the J call TRBJ2-7, with D perhaps matching TRBD2 (7 bases). CDR1 is SGHTA and CDR2 is FQGNSA in the germline V gene. The V and J ends lost 5 bases and 5 bases respectively, with 28 bases between them. The CDR3 totals 18 residues. The CDR3 bases are TGTGCCAGCAGCGGGGGGGGCCGGACTCTACAAGGGATAGACGAGCAGTACTTC. It is translated as CASSGGGRTLQGIDEQYF.

This clonotype was seen repeatedly, ten times or more. The junction and the germline gene differ at one end; a read error may be behind it. The J gene is TRBJ2-1, the V gene TRBV12-3 or TRBV12-4, with 8 bases aligning to TRBD2. The CDR3 is made up of 15 amino acids. This CDR3 is CASSLGAGAYNEQFF. CDR3 nucleotides: TGTGCCAGCAGCTTAGGAGCGGGAGCCTACAATGAGCAGTTCTTC.

CDR3 sequence reads: CASSLAGSRWNSPLHF. The CDR3 DNA follows: TGCGCCAGCAGCTTGGCTGGGAGTAGGTGGAATTCACCCCTCCACTTT. This sequence joins TRBV5-1 and TRBJ1-6; D remains ambiguous. Germline V lookup: CDR1 SGHRS, CDR2 YFSETQ. V was cut by 0 bases and J by 7 bases, with 14 bases left in between. This CDR3 spans 16 amino acids.

The chain links TRBV20-1 to TRBJ2-5; D may be TRBD1 (6 bases). The CDR3 sequence is 13 residues long. From germline, CDR1 is DFQATT and CDR2 SNEGSKA (reference sequence). Between the trimmed V and J ends, which lost 5 bases and 4 bases, there was a span of 14 bases. CDR3 protein: CSAELQGRETQYF. The CDR3 DNA follows: TGCAGTGCTGAACTACAGGGTCGAGAGACCCAGTACTTC.

V usage is TRBV4-3 and J usage is TRBJ1-1; D perhaps matches TRBD1 (5 bases). CDR3 length equals 17 residues. V lost 0 bases, J lost 2 bases, and 16 bases lay in between. Germline V gene sequence: CDR1 LGHNA, CDR2 YSLEER. The CDR3 sequence is CASSQERGAGGNTEAFF. Written as DNA, the CDR3 is TGCGCCAGCAGCCAAGAACGAGGGGCGGGTGGAAACACTGAAGCTTTCTTT.

The chain has TRBV24-1 and TRBJ2-3, with D possibly TRBD1 on 6 matching bases. Per germline, CDR1 KGHDR and CDR2 SFDVKD. The length of the CDR3 is 15 residues. The V end was cut by 3 bases, the J end by 10 bases, with 19 bases between. The chain's CDR3 is CATSDVRGQLESQYF. The CDR3 DNA follows: TGTGCCACCAGTGATGTCCGCGGACAGCTGGAGTCGCAGTATTTT.

Note on this clonotype: This may arise from a read error, as a much more abundant clone is one base away. The chain combines TRBV28 with TRBJ2-3, with D perhaps assigned TRBD1 or TRBD2 (5 bases each). V lost 3 bases to trimming and J lost 3 bases, with 13 bases between them. CDR1 is MDHEN, CDR2 SYDVKM, per germline. The CDR3 is made up of 15 amino acids. The CDR3 spells CASSFRCGGTDTQYF. CDR3 nucleotide sequence: TGTGCCAGCAGTTTCCGTTGTGGGGGAACAGATACGCAGTATTTT.

This clonotype has a handful of counts. The V gene is TRBV7-2, the J gene TRBJ1-2; D is unresolved. Germline-derived CDR1 and CDR2 are SGHTA and FQGNSA. Between the trimmed V and J ends, which lost 0 bases and 4 bases, there was a span of 15 bases. The CDR3 sequence is 16 residues long. CDR3 sequence (DNA): TGTGCCAGCAGCTTAGCCATGGCAGGAGTTGGCTATGGCTACACCTTC. This codes for CASSLAMAGVGYGYTF.

The chain carries TRBV20-1 and TRBJ1-2, with D perhaps matching TRBD1 (6 bases). The ends were cut back, 0 bases at V and 8 bases at J, with 10 bases in the middle. CDR3 size: 12 residues. Germline CDR1 reads DFQATT; CDR2 reads SNEGSKA (reference sequence). CDR3 in DNA: TGCAGTGCTAGAGATGACAGGTCGGGCTACACCTTC. Protein sequence: CSARDDRSGYTF.

The chain couples TRBV5-1 to TRBJ2-6; D remains ambiguous. The CDR3 has 14 amino acids. Germline V gene data show CDR1 as SGHRS and CDR2 as YFSETQ. V lost 9 bases to trimming and J lost 0 bases, with 10 bases between them. The CDR3 loop is CATQTSSGANVLTF. CDR3 bases: TGCGCCACCCAGACGAGCTCTGGGGCCAACGTCCTGACTTTC.